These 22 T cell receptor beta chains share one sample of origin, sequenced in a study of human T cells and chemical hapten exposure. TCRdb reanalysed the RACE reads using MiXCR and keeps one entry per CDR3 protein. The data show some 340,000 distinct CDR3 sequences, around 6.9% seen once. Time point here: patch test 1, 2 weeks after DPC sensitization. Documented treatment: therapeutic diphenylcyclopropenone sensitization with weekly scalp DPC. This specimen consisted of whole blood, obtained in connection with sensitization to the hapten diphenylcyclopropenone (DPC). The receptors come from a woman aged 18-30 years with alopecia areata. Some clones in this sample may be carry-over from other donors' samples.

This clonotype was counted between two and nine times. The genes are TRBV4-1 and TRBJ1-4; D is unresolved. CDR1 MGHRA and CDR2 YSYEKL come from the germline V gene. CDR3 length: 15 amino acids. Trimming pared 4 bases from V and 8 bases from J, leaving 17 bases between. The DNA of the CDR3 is TGCGCCAGCAGCCTATATGGCGGACCGGGAGAAAAACTGTTTTTT. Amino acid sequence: CASSLYGGPGEKLFF.

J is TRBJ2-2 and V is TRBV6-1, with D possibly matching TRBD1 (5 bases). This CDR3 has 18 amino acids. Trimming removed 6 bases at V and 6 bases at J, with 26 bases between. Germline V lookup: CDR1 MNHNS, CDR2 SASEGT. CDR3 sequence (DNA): TGTGCCAGCAGACCCAAAGCTCTAGGGGTAGTCGTCGCCGGGGAGCTGTTTTTT. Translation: CASRPKALGVVVAGELFF.

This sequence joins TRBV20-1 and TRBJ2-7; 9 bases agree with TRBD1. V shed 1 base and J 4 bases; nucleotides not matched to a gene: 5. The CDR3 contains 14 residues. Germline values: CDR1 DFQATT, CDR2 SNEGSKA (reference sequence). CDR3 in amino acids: CSARVNGQGYEQYF. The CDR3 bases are TGCAGTGCTAGAGTAAATGGACAGGGGTACGAGCAGTACTTC.

CDR3 coding DNA: TGTGCCAGCACTGGACAGGGCCTGTCGCAGTATTTT. Its translation is CASTGQGLSQYF. The rearrangement uses TRBV6-5 and TRBJ2-3; TRBD1 matches at 8 bases. Germline V lookup: CDR1 MNHEY, CDR2 SVGAGI. V gave up 7 bases and J gave up 10 bases; unmatched junction bases: 7. The CDR3 runs to 12 residues.

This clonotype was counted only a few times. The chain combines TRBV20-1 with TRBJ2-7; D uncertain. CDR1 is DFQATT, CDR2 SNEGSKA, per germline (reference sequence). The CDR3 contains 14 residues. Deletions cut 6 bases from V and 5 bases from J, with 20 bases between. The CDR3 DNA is TGCAGTGCCATACCCGGACCCCCGGCCCACGAGCAGTACTTC. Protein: CSAIPGPPAHEQYF.

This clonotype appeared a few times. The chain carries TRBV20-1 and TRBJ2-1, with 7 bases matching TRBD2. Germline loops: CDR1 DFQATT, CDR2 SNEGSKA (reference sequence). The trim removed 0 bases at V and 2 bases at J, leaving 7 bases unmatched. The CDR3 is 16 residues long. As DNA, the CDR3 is TGCAGTGCTAGAGATCCCCGGACTAGTACCTACAATGAGCAGTTCTTC. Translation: CSARDPRTSTYNEQFF.

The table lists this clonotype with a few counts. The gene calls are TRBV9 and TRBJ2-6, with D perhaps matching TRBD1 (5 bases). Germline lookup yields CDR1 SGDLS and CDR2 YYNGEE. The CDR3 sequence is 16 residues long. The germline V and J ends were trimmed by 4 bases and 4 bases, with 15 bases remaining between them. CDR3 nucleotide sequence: TGTGCCAGCAGCCCAGAGGACATCACCGGGGCCAACGTCCTGACTTTC. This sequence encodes CASSPEDITGANVLTF.

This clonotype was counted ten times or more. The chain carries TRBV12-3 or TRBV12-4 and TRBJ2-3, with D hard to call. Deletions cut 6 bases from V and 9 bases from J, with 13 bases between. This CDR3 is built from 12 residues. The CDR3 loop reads CASRDGWSTQYF. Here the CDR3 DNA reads TGTGCCAGCAGGGATGGGTGGAGCACGCAGTATTTT.

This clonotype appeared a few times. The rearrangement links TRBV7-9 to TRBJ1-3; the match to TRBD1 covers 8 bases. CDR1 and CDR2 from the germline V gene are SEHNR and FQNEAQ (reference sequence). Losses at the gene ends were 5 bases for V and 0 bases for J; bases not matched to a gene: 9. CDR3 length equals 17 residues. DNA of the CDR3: TGTGCCAGCAGCCCCGGGACAGGCGTCTACTCTGGAAACACCATATATTTT. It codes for CASSPGTGVYSGNTIYF.

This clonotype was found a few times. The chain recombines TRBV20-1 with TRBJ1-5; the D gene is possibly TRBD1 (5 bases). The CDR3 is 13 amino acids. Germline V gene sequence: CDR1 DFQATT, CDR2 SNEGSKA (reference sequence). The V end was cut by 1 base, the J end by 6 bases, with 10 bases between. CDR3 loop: CSARAPGTQPQHF. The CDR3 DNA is TGCAGTGCTAGAGCTCCAGGGACTCAGCCCCAGCATTTT.

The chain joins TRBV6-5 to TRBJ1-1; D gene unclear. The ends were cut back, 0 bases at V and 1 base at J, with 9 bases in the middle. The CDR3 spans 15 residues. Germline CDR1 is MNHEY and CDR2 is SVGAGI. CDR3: CASSYSGQPNTEAFF. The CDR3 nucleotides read TGTGCCAGCAGTTACTCGGGCCAGCCGAACACTGAAGCTTTCTTT.

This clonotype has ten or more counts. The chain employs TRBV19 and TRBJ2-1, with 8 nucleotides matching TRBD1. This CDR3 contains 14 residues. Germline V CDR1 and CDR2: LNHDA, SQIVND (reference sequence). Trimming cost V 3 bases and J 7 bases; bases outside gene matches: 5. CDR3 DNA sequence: TGTGCCAGTAGTATTGGACAGGGTATGAATGAGCAGTTCTTC. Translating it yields CASSIGQGMNEQFF.

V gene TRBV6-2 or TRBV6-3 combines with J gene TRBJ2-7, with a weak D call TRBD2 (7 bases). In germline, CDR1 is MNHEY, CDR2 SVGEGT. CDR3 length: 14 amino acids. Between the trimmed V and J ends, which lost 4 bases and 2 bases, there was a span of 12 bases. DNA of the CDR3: TGTGCCAGCAGTTCCGGGGGGCACCCCTACGAGCAGTACTTC. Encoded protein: CASSSGGHPYEQYF.

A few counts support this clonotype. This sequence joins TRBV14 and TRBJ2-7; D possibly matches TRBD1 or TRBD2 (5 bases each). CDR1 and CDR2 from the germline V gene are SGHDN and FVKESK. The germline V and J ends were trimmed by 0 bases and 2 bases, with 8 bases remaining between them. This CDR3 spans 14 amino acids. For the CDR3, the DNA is TGTGCCAGCAGCCAAGATCCGGGACCCTACGAGCAGTACTTC. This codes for CASSQDPGPYEQYF.

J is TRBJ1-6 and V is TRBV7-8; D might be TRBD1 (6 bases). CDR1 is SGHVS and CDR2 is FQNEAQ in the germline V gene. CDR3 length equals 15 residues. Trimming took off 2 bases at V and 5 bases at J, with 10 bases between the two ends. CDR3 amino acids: CASSLNRAHNSPLHF. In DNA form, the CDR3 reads TGTGCCAGCAGCTTAAACAGGGCCCATAATTCACCCCTCCACTTT.

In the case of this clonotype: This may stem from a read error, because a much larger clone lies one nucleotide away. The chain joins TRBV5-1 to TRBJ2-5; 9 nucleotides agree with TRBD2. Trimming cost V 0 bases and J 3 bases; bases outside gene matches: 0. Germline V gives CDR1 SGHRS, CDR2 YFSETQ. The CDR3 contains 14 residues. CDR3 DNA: TGCGCCAGCAGCTTGGGGACTAGCGAAGAGACCCAGTACTTC. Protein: CASSLGTSEETQYF.

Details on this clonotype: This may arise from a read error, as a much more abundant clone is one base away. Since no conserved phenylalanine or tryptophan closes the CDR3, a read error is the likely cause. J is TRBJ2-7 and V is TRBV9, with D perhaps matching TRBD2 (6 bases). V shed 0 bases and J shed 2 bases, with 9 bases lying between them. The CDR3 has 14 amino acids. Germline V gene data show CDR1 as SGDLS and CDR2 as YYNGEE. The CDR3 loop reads CASSVAGGTYEQYL. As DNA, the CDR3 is TGTGCCAGCAGCGTAGCAGGCGGGACCTACGAGCAGTACCTC.

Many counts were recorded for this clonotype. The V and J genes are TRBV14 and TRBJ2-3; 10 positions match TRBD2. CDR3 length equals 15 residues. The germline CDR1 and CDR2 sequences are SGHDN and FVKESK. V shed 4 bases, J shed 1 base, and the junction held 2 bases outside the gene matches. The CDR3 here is CASSPTSGGTDTQYF. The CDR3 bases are TGTGCCAGCAGCCCCACTAGCGGGGGCACAGATACGCAGTATTTT. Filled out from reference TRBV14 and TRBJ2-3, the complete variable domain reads EAGVTQFPSHSVIEKGQTVTLRCDPISGHDNLYWYRRVMGKEIKFLLHFVKESKQDESGMPNNRFLAERTGGTYSTLKVQPAELEDSGVYFCASSPTSGGTDTQYFGPGTRLTVL.

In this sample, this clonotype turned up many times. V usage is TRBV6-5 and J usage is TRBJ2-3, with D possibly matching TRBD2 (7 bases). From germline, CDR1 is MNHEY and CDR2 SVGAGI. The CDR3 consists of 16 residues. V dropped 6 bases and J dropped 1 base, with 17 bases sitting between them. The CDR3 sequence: CASSQRGGRGTDTQYF. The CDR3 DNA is TGTGCCAGCAGCCAGAGGGGGGGGCGGGGCACAGATACGCAGTATTTT.

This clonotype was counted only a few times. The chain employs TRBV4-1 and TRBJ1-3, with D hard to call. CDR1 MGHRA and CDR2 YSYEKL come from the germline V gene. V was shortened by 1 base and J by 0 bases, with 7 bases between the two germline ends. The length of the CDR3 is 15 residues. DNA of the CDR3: TGCGCCAGCAGCCAAGTCGGAAGCTCTGGAAACACCATATATTTT. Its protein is CASSQVGSSGNTIYF.

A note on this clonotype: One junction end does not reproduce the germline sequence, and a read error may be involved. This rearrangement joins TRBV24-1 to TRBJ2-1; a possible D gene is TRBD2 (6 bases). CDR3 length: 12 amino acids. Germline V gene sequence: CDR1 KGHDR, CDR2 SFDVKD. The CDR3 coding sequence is TGTGCCACCCGTGATTGGAGGGATCCTCAGTTCTTC. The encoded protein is CATRDWRDPQFF.

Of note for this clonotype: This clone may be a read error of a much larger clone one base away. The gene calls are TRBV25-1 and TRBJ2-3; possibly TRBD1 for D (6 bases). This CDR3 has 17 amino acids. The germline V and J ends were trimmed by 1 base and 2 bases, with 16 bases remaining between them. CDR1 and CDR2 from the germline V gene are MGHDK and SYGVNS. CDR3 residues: CASSEFMAGALTDTQYF. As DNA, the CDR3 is TGTGCCAGCAGTGAATTCATGGCAGGGGCCCTCACAGATACGCAGTATTTT.